A selection of T cell receptor beta chains follows, all from one sample in a study of cytomegalovirus exposure and HLA in healthy donors. Libraries were prepared by immunoSEQ multiplex PCR; TCRdb keeps only in-frame clonotypes and omits some of them. The sample contains 150,000 to 200,000 clones, approximately 80% of which appear only once. Sequencing was done on a sample of PBMCs. The origin of the receptors is a woman younger than 30 in good health and CMV-seronegative. Each CDR3 is given with its conserved first and last residue. The D gene is left open where the match is weak. Rows give clone size only sometimes, using once, few, many, or a class for an expanded clone.

D gene: TRBD2; clone size: .; J gene: TRBJ2-1; V gene: TRBV19; CDR3 protein: CASSIDTGTSGNSYNEQFF; CDR3 DNA: TGTGCCAGTAGTATAGACACCGGGACTAGCGGAAACTCCTACAATGAGCAGTTCTTC
D gene: TRBD2; clone size: .; J gene: TRBJ2-7; V gene: TRBV10-3; CDR3 protein: CATKWRVSPGLAGYEQYF; CDR3 DNA: TGTGCCACTAAGTGGCGGGTTTCGCCGGGACTAGCGGGCTACGAGCAGTACTTC
D gene: TRBD1; clone size: .; J gene: TRBJ1-2; V gene: TRBV28; CDR3 protein: CASSIRQGSNYGYTF; CDR3 DNA: TGTGCCAGCAGTATCCGACAGGGCTCCAACTATGGCTACACCTTC
D gene: TRBD1; clone size: .; J gene: TRBJ2-5; V gene: TRBV2; CDR3 protein: CATTPSTGQETQYF; CDR3 DNA: TGTGCCACCACTCCCTCGACAGGGCAAGAGACCCAGTACTTC
D gene: .; clone size: .; J gene: TRBJ2-5; V gene: TRBV5-1; CDR3 protein: CASRRDIQETQYF; CDR3 DNA: TGCGCCAGCCGCCGGGACATACAAGAGACCCAGTACTTC
D gene: .; clone size: .; J gene: TRBJ2-3; V gene: TRBV9; CDR3 protein: CASSVDHGDTQYF; CDR3 DNA: TGTGCCAGCAGCGTAGACCACGGGGATACGCAGTATTTT
D gene: TRBD2; clone size: .; J gene: TRBJ2-1; V gene: TRBV10-2; CDR3 protein: CASSSVISGSPNEQFF; CDR3 DNA: TGCGCCAGCAGCTCCGTCATTAGCGGGAGTCCGAATGAGCAGTTCTTC
D gene: .; clone size: .; J gene: TRBJ1-3; V gene: TRBV19; CDR3 protein: CASSIARGIGNTIYF; CDR3 DNA: TGTGCCAGTAGTATCGCCAGGGGAATAGGAAACACCATATATTTT
D gene: .; clone size: few; J gene: TRBJ2-3; V gene: TRBV29-1; CDR3 protein: CSVNGGPYGTDTQYF; CDR3 DNA: TGCAGCGTTAATGGGGGCCCCTATGGCACAGATACGCAGTATTTT
D gene: .; clone size: .; J gene: TRBJ1-2; V gene: TRBV5-8; CDR3 protein: CASSPVTWGYTF; CDR3 DNA: TGTGCCAGCAGCCCCGTGACTTGGGGCTACACCTTC
D gene: .; clone size: .; J gene: TRBJ1-4; V gene: TRBV10-2; CDR3 protein: CASSESPGEKLFF; CDR3 DNA: TGCGCCAGCAGTGAGTCCCCAGGGGAAAAACTGTTTTTT
D gene: TRBD2; clone size: .; J gene: TRBJ2-7; V gene: TRBV27; CDR3 protein: CASSLRGRADEQYF; CDR3 DNA: TGTGCCAGCAGTCTTCGCGGGAGGGCAGACGAGCAGTACTTC
D gene: .; clone size: .; J gene: TRBJ1-4; V gene: TRBV18; CDR3 protein: CASSPNEGEKLFF; CDR3 DNA: TGTGCCAGCTCACCTAATGAGGGTGAAAAACTGTTTTTT
D gene: .; clone size: few; J gene: TRBJ1-2; V gene: TRBV11-2; CDR3 protein: CASRGVGYTF; CDR3 DNA: TGTGCCAGCAGAGGGGTTGGCTACACCTTC
D gene: .; clone size: .; J gene: TRBJ2-5; V gene: TRBV18; CDR3 protein: CASSIQQGGETQYF; CDR3 DNA: TGTGCCAGCTCAATTCAGCAGGGGGGCGAGACCCAGTACTTC
D gene: .; clone size: .; J gene: TRBJ2-3; V gene: TRBV6-1; CDR3 protein: CASLPGSTDTQYF; CDR3 DNA: TGTGCCAGCCTACCCGGGAGCACAGATACGCAGTATTTT
D gene: .; clone size: .; J gene: TRBJ2-6; V gene: TRBV11-2; CDR3 protein: CASSGTPGANVLTF; CDR3 DNA: TGTGCCAGCAGCGGTACACCTGGGGCCAACGTCCTGACTTTC
D gene: TRBD1; clone size: .; J gene: TRBJ1-3; V gene: TRBV2; CDR3 protein: CASRATGNGSGNTIYF; CDR3 DNA: TGTGCCAGCAGGGCGACAGGGAATGGCTCTGGAAACACCATATATTTT
D gene: .; clone size: .; J gene: TRBJ2-1; V gene: TRBV28; CDR3 protein: CASNDRPYNEQFF; CDR3 DNA: TGTGCCAGCAACGACAGACCCTACAATGAGCAGTTCTTC
D gene: .; clone size: .; J gene: TRBJ2-7; V gene: TRBV6-1; CDR3 protein: CASSEHHRGGTYEQYF; CDR3 DNA: TGTGCCAGCAGTGAACATCACAGGGGGGGAACCTACGAGCAGTACTTC
D gene: .; clone size: .; J gene: TRBJ2-1; V gene: TRBV11-3; CDR3 protein: CASSEWVMSGGYTSYNEQFF; CDR3 DNA: TGTGCCAGCAGCGAATGGGTAATGAGCGGCGGGTATACCTCCTACAATGAGCAGTTCTTC
D gene: TRBD1; clone size: .; J gene: TRBJ2-1; V gene: TRBV28; CDR3 protein: CASSLRPTGGNNEQFF; CDR3 DNA: TGTGCCAGCAGTTTACGACCCACAGGGGGGAACAATGAGCAGTTCTTC
D gene: .; clone size: .; J gene: TRBJ2-7; V gene: TRBV6-5; CDR3 protein: CASSYSDRGSYEQYF; CDR3 DNA: TGTGCCAGCAGTTACTCGGACCGGGGTAGCTACGAGCAGTACTTC
D gene: .; clone size: .; J gene: TRBJ1-1; V gene: TRBV9; CDR3 protein: CASSPGNTEAFF; CDR3 DNA: TGTGCCAGCAGTCCGGGAAACACTGAAGCTTTCTTT
D gene: .; clone size: .; J gene: TRBJ2-1; V gene: TRBV9; CDR3 protein: CASSVETGGRYEQFF; CDR3 DNA: TGTGCCAGCAGCGTAGAGACAGGCGGAAGGTATGAGCAGTTCTTC
D gene: .; clone size: .; J gene: TRBJ1-4; V gene: TRBV5-1; CDR3 protein: CASSLDRAGYEKLFF; CDR3 DNA: TGCGCCAGCAGCTTAGACAGAGCGGGGTATGAAAAACTGTTTTTT
D gene: .; clone size: .; J gene: TRBJ2-2; V gene: TRBV28; CDR3 protein: CASSSFLRIAGELFF; CDR3 DNA: TGTGCCAGCAGTTCCTTTCTCAGGATAGCCGGGGAGCTGTTTTTT
D gene: .; clone size: once; J gene: TRBJ2-5; V gene: TRBV25-1; CDR3 protein: CASSQVDGGEQYF; CDR3 DNA: TGTGCCAGCAGTCAGGTCGACGGAGGGGAGCAGTACTTC
D gene: TRBD1; clone size: .; J gene: TRBJ2-1; V gene: TRBV18; CDR3 protein: CASSPDQGALGEQFF; CDR3 DNA: TGTGCCAGCTCACCAGATCAGGGGGCGCTTGGGGAGCAGTTCTTC
D gene: .; clone size: .; J gene: TRBJ2-7; V gene: TRBV6-6; CDR3 protein: CASSYSQESYEQYF; CDR3 DNA: TGTGCCAGCAGTTACTCCCAGGAATCCTACGAGCAGTACTTC
D gene: .; clone size: .; J gene: TRBJ2-3; V gene: TRBV7-2; CDR3 protein: CASSALRDTQYF; CDR3 DNA: TGTGCCAGCAGTGCATTGAGGGATACGCAGTATTTT